Sequencing of this TCR beta chain was carried out in a study of blood T cell repertoires in COVID-19. Study information: Samples taken during acute and convalescent COVID-19 were collected in the United States, Italy and Spain.

Per the study methods: How many nucleated cells were present was estimated from reference gene primer amplification. Profiling relied on immunoSEQ multiplex PCR, and the TCRdb table lists in-frame clones only, not all of them. Clone size and the V and J calls come from that table; the DNA yielded D and trimming. The sample shows a few hundred thousand clones, around 85% of them seen only once. This CDR3 is built from 16 residues. CDR1 is SGHDT, CDR2 YYEEEE, per germline. The trim removed 3 bases at V and 2 bases at J, leaving 8 bases unmatched. This TCR was recovered from a woman aged 65 to 85 with acute or convalescent COVID-19. The sequencing sample was made of peripheral blood. The chain joins TRBV5-6 to TRBJ1-1; the match to TRBD1 covers 9 bases. The CDR3 coding sequence is TGTGCCAGCAGCTACACTCCGGGACAGGGAAACACTGAAGCTTTCTTT. Its translation: CASSYTPGQGNTEAFF.